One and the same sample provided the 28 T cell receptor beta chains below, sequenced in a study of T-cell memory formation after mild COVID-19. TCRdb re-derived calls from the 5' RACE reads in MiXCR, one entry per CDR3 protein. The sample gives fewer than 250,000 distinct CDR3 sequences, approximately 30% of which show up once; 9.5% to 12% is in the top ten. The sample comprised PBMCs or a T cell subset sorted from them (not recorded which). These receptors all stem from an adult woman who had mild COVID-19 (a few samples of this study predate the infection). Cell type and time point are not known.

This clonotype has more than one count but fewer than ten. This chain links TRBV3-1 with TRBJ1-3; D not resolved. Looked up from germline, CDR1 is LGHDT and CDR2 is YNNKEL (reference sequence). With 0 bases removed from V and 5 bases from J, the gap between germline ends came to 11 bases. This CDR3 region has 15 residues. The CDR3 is CASSQDRLRRNTIYF. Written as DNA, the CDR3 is TGTGCCAGCAGCCAAGACAGACTAAGGAGAAACACCATATATTTT.

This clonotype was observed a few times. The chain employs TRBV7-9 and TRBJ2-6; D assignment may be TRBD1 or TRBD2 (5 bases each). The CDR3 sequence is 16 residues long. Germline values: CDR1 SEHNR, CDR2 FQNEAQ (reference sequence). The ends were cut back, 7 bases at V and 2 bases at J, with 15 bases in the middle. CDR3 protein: CASIIAPGPGANVLTF. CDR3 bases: TGTGCCAGCATCATAGCCCCGGGACCTGGGGCCAACGTCCTGACTTTC.

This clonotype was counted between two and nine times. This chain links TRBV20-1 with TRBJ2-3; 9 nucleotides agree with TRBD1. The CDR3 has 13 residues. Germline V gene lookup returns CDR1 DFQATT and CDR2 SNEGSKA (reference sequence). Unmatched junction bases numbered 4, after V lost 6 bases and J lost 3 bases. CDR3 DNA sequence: TGCAGTGCCACCGGGACAGGGACAGATACGCAGTATTTT. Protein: CSATGTGTDTQYF.

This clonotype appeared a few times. The CDR3: CASARGRHNSPLHF. The CDR3 nucleotides read TGTGCCAGCGCTCGGGGACGGCATAATTCACCCCTCCACTTT. The chain uses TRBV6-5 and TRBJ1-6; a weak D match, TRBD1 (5 bases). In germline, CDR1 is MNHEY, CDR2 SVGAGI. V was clipped by 8 bases and J by 5 bases, with 13 bases between them. The CDR3 is 14 amino acids.

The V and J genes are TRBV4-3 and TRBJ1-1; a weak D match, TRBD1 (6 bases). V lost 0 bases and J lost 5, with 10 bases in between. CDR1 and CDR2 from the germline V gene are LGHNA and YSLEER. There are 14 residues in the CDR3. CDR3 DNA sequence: TGCGCCAGCAGCCAAGAGGCAGGGGAGACTGAAGCTTTCTTT. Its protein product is CASSQEAGETEAFF.

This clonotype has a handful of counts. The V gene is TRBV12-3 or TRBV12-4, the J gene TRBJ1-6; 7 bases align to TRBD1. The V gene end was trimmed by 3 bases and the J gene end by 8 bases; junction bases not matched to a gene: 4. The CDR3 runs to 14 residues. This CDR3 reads CASSLWDRDSPLHF. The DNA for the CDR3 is TGTGCCAGCAGTTTGTGGGACAGAGATTCACCCCTCCACTTT.

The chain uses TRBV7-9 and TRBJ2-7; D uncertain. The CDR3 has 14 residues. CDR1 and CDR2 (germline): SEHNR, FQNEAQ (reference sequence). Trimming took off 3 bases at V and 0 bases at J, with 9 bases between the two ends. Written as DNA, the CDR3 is TGTGCCAGCAGCTTGGGCATGAGCTCCTACGAGCAGTACTTC. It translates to CASSLGMSSYEQYF.

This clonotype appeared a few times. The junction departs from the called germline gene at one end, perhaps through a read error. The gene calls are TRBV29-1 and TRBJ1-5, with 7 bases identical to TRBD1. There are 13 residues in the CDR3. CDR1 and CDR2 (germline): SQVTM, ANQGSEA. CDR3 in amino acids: CSVEDRDNQPQHF. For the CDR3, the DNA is TGCAGCGTCGAAGACAGGGACAATCAGCCCCAGCATTTT.

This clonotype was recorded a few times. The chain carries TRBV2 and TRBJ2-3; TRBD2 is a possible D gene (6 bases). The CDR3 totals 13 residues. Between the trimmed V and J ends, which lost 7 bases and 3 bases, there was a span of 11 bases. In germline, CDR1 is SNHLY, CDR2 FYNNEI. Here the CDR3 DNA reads TGTGCCAGCAACCTAGCGTGGACAGATACGCAGTATTTT. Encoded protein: CASNLAWTDTQYF.

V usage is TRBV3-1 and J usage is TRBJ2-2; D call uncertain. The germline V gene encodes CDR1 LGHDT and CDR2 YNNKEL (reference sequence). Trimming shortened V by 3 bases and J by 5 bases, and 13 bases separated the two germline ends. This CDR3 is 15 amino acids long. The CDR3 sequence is CASSQMVGSTGELFF. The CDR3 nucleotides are TGTGCCAGCAGCCAGATGGTTGGGTCAACCGGGGAGCTGTTTTTT.

CDR3 amino acids: CASSHPLGNTIYF. CDR3 DNA: TGTGCCAGCAGCCATCCCTTGGGAAACACCATATATTTT. The chain is built from TRBV3-1 and TRBJ1-3; the D is unclear. V lost 3 bases and J 4 bases, leaving 7 bases between the germline ends. CDR1 and CDR2 (germline): LGHDT, YNNKEL (reference sequence). This CDR3 has 13 residues.

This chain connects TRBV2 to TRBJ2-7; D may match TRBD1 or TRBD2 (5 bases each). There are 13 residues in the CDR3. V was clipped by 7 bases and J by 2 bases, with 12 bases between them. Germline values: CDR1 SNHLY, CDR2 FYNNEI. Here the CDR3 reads CASTGQGPYEQYF. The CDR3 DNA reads TGTGCCAGCACCGGGCAGGGACCCTACGAGCAGTACTTC.

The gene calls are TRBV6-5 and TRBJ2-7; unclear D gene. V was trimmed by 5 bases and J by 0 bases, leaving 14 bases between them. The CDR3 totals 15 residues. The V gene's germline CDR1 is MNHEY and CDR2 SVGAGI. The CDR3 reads CASSPGGVSSYEQYF. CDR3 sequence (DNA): TGTGCCAGCAGTCCCGGTGGGGTGAGCTCCTACGAGCAGTACTTC.

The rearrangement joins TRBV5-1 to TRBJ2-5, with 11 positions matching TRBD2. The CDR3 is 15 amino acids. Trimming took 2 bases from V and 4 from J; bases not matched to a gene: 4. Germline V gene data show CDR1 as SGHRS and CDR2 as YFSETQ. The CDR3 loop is CASSLSSGGRETQYF. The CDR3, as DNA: TGCGCCAGCAGCTTATCTAGCGGGGGGCGAGAGACCCAGTACTTC.

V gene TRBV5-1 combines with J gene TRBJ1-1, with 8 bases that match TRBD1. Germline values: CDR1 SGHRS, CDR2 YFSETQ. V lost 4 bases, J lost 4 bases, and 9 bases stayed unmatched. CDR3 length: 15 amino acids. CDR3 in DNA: TGCGCCAGCAGCCATGACGAGACAGGGGCCACTGAAGCTTTCTTT. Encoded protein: CASSHDETGATEAFF.

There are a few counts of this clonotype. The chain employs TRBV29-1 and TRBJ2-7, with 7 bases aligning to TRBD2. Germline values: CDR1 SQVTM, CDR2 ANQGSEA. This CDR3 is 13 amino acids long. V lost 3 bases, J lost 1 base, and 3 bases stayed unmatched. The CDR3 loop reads CSVEAGVSYEQYF. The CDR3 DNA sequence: TGCAGCGTTGAGGCGGGGGTATCCTACGAGCAGTACTTC.

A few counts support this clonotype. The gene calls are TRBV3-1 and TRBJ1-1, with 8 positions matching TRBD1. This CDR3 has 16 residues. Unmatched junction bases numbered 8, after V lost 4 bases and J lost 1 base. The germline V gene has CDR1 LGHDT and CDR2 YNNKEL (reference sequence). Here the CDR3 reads CASSPIRGQGNTEAFF. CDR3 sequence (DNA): TGTGCCAGCAGCCCGATACGTGGACAGGGGAACACTGAAGCTTTCTTT. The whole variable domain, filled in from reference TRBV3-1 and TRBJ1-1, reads DTAVSQTPKYLVTQMGNDKSIKCEQNLGHDTMYWYKQDSKKFLKIMFSYNNKELIINETVPNRFSPKSPDKAHLNLHINSLELGDSAVYFCASSPIRGQGNTEAFFGQGTRLTVV.

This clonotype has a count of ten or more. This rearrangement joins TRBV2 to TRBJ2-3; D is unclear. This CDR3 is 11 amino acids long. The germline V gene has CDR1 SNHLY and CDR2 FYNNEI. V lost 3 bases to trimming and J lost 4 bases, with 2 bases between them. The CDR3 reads CASSEADTQYF. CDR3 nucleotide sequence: TGTGCCAGCAGTGAGGCAGATACGCAGTATTTT.

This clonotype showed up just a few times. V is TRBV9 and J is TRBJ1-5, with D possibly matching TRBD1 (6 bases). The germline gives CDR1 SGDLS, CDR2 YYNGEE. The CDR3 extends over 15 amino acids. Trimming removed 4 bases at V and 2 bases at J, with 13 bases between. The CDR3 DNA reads TGTGCCAGCAGCCCGGGACACCAGGGCAATCAGCCCCAGCATTTT. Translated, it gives CASSPGHQGNQPQHF.

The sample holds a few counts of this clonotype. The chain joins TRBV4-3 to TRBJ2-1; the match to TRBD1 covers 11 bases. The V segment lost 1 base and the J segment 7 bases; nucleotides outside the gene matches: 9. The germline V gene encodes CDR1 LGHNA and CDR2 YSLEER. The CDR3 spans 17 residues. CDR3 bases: TGCGCCAGCAGCCAAGGCGGACAGGGGGCGCGGGTAAATGAGCAGTTCTTC. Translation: CASSQGGQGARVNEQFF.

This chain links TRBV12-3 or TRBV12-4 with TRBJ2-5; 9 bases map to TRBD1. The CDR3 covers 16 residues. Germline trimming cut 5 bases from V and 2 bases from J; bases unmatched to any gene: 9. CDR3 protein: CASSPIIQGAQETQYF. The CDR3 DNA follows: TGTGCCAGCAGTCCCATTATACAGGGGGCACAAGAGACCCAGTACTTC.

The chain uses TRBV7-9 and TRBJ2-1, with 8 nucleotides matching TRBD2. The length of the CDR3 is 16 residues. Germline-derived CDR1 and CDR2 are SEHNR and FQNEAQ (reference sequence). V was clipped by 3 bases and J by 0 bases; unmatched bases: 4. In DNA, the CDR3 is TGTGCCAGCAGCTTTCGGGGGGGGAGCTCCTACAATGAGCAGTTCTTC. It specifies CASSFRGGSSYNEQFF.

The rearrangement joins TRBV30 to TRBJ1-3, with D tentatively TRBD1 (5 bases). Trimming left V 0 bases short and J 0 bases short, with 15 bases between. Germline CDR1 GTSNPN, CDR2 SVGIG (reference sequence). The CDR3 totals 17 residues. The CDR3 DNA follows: TGTGCCTGGAGTGTACGAGGGGCATATATCTCTGGAAACACCATATATTTT. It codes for CAWSVRGAYISGNTIYF. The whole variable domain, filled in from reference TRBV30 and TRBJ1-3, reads SQTIHQWPATLVQPVGSPLSLECTVEGTSNPNLYWYRQAAGRGLQLLFYSVGIGQISSEVPQNLSASRPQDRQFILSSKKLLLSDSGFYLCAWSVRGAYISGNTIYFGEGSWLTVV.

The CDR3 spells CASSFFAGRNPSDGYTF. The CDR3 nucleotides read TGTGCCAGCAGCTTTTTTGCTGGCAGAAATCCCTCCGATGGCTACACCTTC. The chain is built from TRBV5-6 and TRBJ1-2; no definite D call. CDR1 and CDR2 (germline): SGHDT, YYEEEE. The CDR3 runs to 17 residues. V lost 2 bases and J 6 bases, leaving 23 bases between the germline ends.

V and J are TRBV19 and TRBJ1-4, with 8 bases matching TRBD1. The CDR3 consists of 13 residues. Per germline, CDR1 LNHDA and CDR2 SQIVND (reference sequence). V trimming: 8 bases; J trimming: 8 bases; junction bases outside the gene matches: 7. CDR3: CASARTGNEKLFF. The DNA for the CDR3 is TGTGCCAGTGCGAGGACAGGGAACGAAAAACTGTTTTTT.

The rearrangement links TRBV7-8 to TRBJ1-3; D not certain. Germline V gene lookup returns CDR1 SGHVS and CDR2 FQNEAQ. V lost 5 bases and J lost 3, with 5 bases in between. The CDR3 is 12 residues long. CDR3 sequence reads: CASSGSGNTIYF. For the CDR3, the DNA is TGTGCCAGCAGCGGTAGTGGAAACACCATATATTTT.

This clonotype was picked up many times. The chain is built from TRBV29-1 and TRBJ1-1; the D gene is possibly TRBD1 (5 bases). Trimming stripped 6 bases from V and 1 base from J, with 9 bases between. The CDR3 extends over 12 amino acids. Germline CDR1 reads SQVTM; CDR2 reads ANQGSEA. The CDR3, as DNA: TGCAGCGTAGTCGGACAGAACACTGAAGCTTTCTTT. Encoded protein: CSVVGQNTEAFF.

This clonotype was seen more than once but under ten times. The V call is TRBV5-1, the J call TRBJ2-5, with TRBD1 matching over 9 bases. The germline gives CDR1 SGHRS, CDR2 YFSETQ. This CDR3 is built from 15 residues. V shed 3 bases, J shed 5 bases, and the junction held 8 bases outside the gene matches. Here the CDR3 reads CASSSLQGAAETQYF. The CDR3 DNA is TGCGCCAGCAGCTCTCTACAGGGGGCGGCGGAGACCCAGTACTTC.